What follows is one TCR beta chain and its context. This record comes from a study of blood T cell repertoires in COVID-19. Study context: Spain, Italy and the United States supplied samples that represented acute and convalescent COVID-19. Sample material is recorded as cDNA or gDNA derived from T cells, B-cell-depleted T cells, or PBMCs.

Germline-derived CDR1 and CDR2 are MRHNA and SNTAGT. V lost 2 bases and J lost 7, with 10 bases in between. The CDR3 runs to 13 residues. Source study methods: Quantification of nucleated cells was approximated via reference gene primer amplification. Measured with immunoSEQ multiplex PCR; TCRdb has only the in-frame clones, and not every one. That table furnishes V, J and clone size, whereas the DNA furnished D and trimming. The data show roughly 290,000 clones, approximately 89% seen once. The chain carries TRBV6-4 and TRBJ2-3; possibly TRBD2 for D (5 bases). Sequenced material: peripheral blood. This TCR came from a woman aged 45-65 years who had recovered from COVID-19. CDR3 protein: CASSDASGNTQYF. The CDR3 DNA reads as TGTGCCAGCAGTGACGCCTCGGGGAATACGCAGTATTTT.